This T cell receptor beta chain comes out of a study of CD8+ T cells in alopecia areata. Study information: Tofacitinib therapy lasting 6 to 18 months was followed by 6 months off drug. General study results and limits: While patients received tofacitinib, many expanded lesional clones remained present in scalp and blood. Both scalp clonality and the expanded CD8+ clones among the top 100 showed a significant decrease with tofacitinib. Lesional scalp exceeded normal scalp in clonality, especially in alopecia totalis/universalis.

The treatment here: oral pan-JAK inhibitor, 5-10 mg twice daily. The CDR3 contains 12 residues. V was pared by 3 bases and J by 4 bases, with 8 bases between. Germline CDR1 reads SQVTM; CDR2 reads ANQGSEA. This clone turned up a few times. Its antigen is as yet unknown. cDNA prepared by RNA extraction and subsequent reverse transcription served as the template for sequencing. TCRdb's table, derived via immunoSEQ multiplex PCR, lists solely in-frame clones and lacks some. The table shows 200,000 or so clones, with about 62% occurring only once. The chain joins TRBV29-1 to TRBJ2-3; tentative D call: TRBD2 (6 bases). The receptor was derived from a human donor with alopecia areata. Source: CD4+ T cells sorted from blood, taken at week 24, from a patient treated with tofacitinib. CDR3 bases: TGCAGCGTTGAGGCTAGCGCAGATACGCAGTATTTT. This gives the protein CSVEASADTQYF.